This T cell receptor beta chain was sequenced in a study of shared clonotypes between healthy human individuals. In the study overall: A couple of women and a few men aged 18 to 49 made up the donors.

Genomic DNA from each subset was divided evenly over several immunoSEQ plates. It was approximately 280 ng DNA, tens of thousands of T cell genomes, that went into each replicate PCR of unsorted PBMC. Ten immunoSEQ deep assay plates held the unsorted PBMC DNA. Assay used: immunoSEQ multiplex PCR; TCRdb lists only in-frame clones, some missing. The table lists hundreds of thousands of clones, around 78% of them singletons, with approximately 12% in the top ten. CDR1 and CDR2 (germline): SGHTA, FQGNSA. Trimming took off 0 bases at V and 3 bases at J, with 6 bases between the two ends. This CDR3 is built from 13 residues.

Sequencing input: PBMCs. This chain joins TRBV7-2 and TRBJ2-7; D is perhaps TRBD1 (6 bases). The TCR comes from a woman aged 40-49 years in good health. Some clones in this sample may be carry-over from other donors' samples. This CDR3 reads CASSLARGYEQYF. CDR3 DNA sequence: TGTGCCAGCAGCTTAGCCAGGGGCTACGAGCAGTACTTC. The complete variable domain, with remaining parts taken from reference TRBV7-2 and TRBJ2-7, reads GAGVSQSPSNKVTEKGKDVELRCDPISGHTALYWYRQSLGQGLEFLIYFQGNSAPDKSGLPSDRFSAERTGGSVSTLTIQRTQQEDSAVYLCASSLARGYEQYFGPGTRLTVT.